Listed below are T cell receptor beta chains from one sample, sequenced in a study of beta chain features in type 1 diabetes. Some clones are missing from TCRdb's copy, which holds only in-frame ones; the method was immunoSEQ multiplex PCR. The profile shows about 250,000 clones, roughly 14% of them singletons. Material: naive CD4+ T cells from blood. Receptor source: a woman between 40 and 55 years old in good health. CDR3s include the opening cysteine and the closing phenylalanine or tryptophan. Fields, in order: J gene, CDR3 length, V gene, clone size, D gene, CDR3 protein, CDR3 DNA. D genes are given only for firm matches. Clone size is stated in some rows and not others, as once, few, many or a class when expanded.

j_gene: TRBJ1-1; len: 14; v_gene: TRBV5-1; abundance: NA; d_gene: TRBD1; CDR3aa: CASSLQGAMPEAFF; CDR3nt: TGCGCCAGCAGCTTGCAGGGGGCTATGCCTGAAGCTTTCTTT
j_gene: TRBJ2-3; len: 15; v_gene: TRBV4-3; abundance: NA; d_gene: TRBD2; CDR3aa: CASSQDTSGGYTQYF; CDR3nt: TGCGCCAGCAGCCAAGATACTAGCGGGGGTTATACGCAGTATTTT
j_gene: TRBJ1-6; len: 17; v_gene: TRBV18; abundance: once; d_gene: NA; CDR3aa: CASGQAGRSSYNSPLHF; CDR3nt: TGTGCCAGCGGACAAGCGGGGAGAAGCTCCTATAATTCACCCCTCCACTTT
j_gene: TRBJ1-5; len: 15; v_gene: TRBV7-2; abundance: few; d_gene: NA; CDR3aa: CASSLEEGRSQPQHF; CDR3nt: TGTGCCAGCAGCTTAGAGGAGGGGCGGAGTCAGCCCCAGCATTTT
j_gene: TRBJ1-1; len: 13; v_gene: TRBV4-1; abundance: few; d_gene: NA; CDR3aa: CASSTAGVTEAFF; CDR3nt: TGCGCCAGCAGCACCGCCGGGGTCACTGAAGCTTTCTTT
j_gene: TRBJ2-2; len: 16; v_gene: TRBV21-1; abundance: NA; d_gene: NA; CDR3aa: CASSNEGHRGTGELFF; CDR3nt: TGTGCCAGCAGCAATGAGGGCCACCGGGGGACCGGGGAGCTGTTTTTT
j_gene: TRBJ2-2; len: 14; v_gene: TRBV11-2; abundance: NA; d_gene: NA; CDR3aa: CASSLGWSYGELFF; CDR3nt: TGTGCCAGCAGCTTAGGCTGGTCCTACGGGGAGCTGTTTTTT
j_gene: TRBJ2-2; len: 15; v_gene: TRBV4-1; abundance: few; d_gene: NA; CDR3aa: CASSPYRDNTGELFF; CDR3nt: TGCGCCAGCAGCCCTTACAGGGATAACACCGGGGAGCTGTTTTTT
j_gene: TRBJ2-3; len: 15; v_gene: TRBV5-1; abundance: few; d_gene: TRBD1; CDR3aa: CASARDRGLPDTQYF; CDR3nt: TGCGCCAGCGCCCGGGACAGGGGGTTGCCAGATACGCAGTATTTT
j_gene: TRBJ2-3; len: 16; v_gene: TRBV13; abundance: few; d_gene: TRBD2; CDR3aa: CASSLRLAGGTDTQYF; CDR3nt: TGTGCCAGCAGCCTGAGACTAGCGGGGGGGACAGATACGCAGTATTTT
j_gene: TRBJ1-3; len: 16; v_gene: TRBV5-1; abundance: few; d_gene: NA; CDR3aa: CASSLVGGPSGNTIYF; CDR3nt: TGCGCCAGCAGCTTGGTCGGGGGACCCTCTGGAAACACCATATATTTT
j_gene: TRBJ2-5; len: 14; v_gene: TRBV10-3; abundance: few; d_gene: TRBD2; CDR3aa: CAIGLAGAHETQYF; CDR3nt: TGTGCCATTGGACTAGCGGGGGCCCATGAGACCCAGTACTTC
j_gene: TRBJ1-1; len: 14; v_gene: TRBV10-3; abundance: few; d_gene: TRBD1; CDR3aa: CAISESRDSQEAFF; CDR3nt: TGTGCCATCAGTGAGTCGCGGGACAGCCAAGAAGCTTTCTTT
j_gene: TRBJ2-6; len: 16; v_gene: TRBV18; abundance: many; d_gene: NA; CDR3aa: CASSPSSGSGANVLTF; CDR3nt: TGTGCCAGCTCACCCTCCTCCGGCTCTGGGGCCAACGTCCTGACTTTC
j_gene: TRBJ1-6; len: 15; v_gene: TRBV19; abundance: NA; d_gene: TRBD1; CDR3aa: CASSPTGGGGSPLHF; CDR3nt: TGTGCCAGTAGCCCGACAGGGGGCGGTGGTTCACCCCTCCACTTT
j_gene: TRBJ2-3; len: 14; v_gene: TRBV5-1; abundance: few; d_gene: TRBD2; CDR3aa: CASGSGLVGDTQYF; CDR3nt: TGCGCCAGCGGCTCAGGACTAGTCGGAGATACGCAGTATTTT
j_gene: TRBJ2-2; len: 15; v_gene: TRBV7-7; abundance: NA; d_gene: TRBD2; CDR3aa: CASTPGGGRTGELFF; CDR3nt: TGTGCCAGCACCCCCGGGGGGGGACGGACCGGGGAGCTGTTTTTT
j_gene: TRBJ2-2; len: 15; v_gene: TRBV2; abundance: NA; d_gene: TRBD1; CDR3aa: CASSEAGTATGELFF; CDR3nt: TGTGCCAGCAGTGAAGCTGGGACAGCAACCGGGGAGCTGTTTTTT
j_gene: TRBJ2-3; len: 14; v_gene: TRBV5-1; abundance: few; d_gene: NA; CDR3aa: CASSLGRATDTQYF; CDR3nt: TGCGCCAGCAGCTTGGGCAGGGCAACAGATACGCAGTATTTT
j_gene: TRBJ1-5; len: 13; v_gene: TRBV27; abundance: NA; d_gene: NA; CDR3aa: CASSVHRNQPQHF; CDR3nt: TGTGCCAGCAGCGTACACCGCAATCAGCCCCAGCATTTT
j_gene: TRBJ2-5; len: 18; v_gene: TRBV5-1; abundance: few; d_gene: TRBD1; CDR3aa: CASSLNHRGRVSQETQYF; CDR3nt: TGCGCCAGCAGCTTAAATCACAGGGGGCGCGTTAGCCAAGAGACCCAGTACTTC
j_gene: TRBJ2-7; len: 15; v_gene: TRBV5-5; abundance: once; d_gene: TRBD2; CDR3aa: CASSVTSGDSYEQYF; CDR3nt: TGTGCCAGCAGCGTGACTAGCGGAGATTCCTACGAGCAGTACTTC
j_gene: TRBJ1-2; len: 16; v_gene: TRBV7-8; abundance: NA; d_gene: NA; CDR3aa: CASSPDGGRINYGYTF; CDR3nt: TGTGCCAGCAGCCCCGACGGGGGACGGATTAACTATGGCTACACCTTC
j_gene: TRBJ2-1; len: 16; v_gene: TRBV19; abundance: NA; d_gene: TRBD2; CDR3aa: CASSPLAGLTYNEQFF; CDR3nt: TGTGCCAGTAGCCCACTAGCGGGGTTGACCTACAATGAGCAGTTCTTC
j_gene: TRBJ1-1; len: 14; v_gene: TRBV7-2; abundance: NA; d_gene: NA; CDR3aa: CASSITAGGAEAFF; CDR3nt: TGTGCCAGCAGCATAACTGCCGGGGGGGCTGAAGCTTTCTTT
j_gene: TRBJ1-6; len: 15; v_gene: TRBV28; abundance: few; d_gene: TRBD1; CDR3aa: CASSPPGRGHSPLHF; CDR3nt: TGTGCCAGCAGCCCACCGGGCAGGGGGCATTCACCCCTCCACTTT
j_gene: TRBJ1-2; len: 16; v_gene: TRBV7-7; abundance: NA; d_gene: TRBD1; CDR3aa: CASIPKPTGSDYGYTF; CDR3nt: TGTGCTAGCATCCCAAAGCCGACAGGGTCCGACTATGGCTACACCTTC
j_gene: TRBJ2-7; len: 11; v_gene: TRBV6-1; abundance: few; d_gene: NA; CDR3aa: CASRERYEQYF; CDR3nt: TGTGCCAGCAGAGAGCGGTACGAGCAGTACTTC
j_gene: TRBJ2-7; len: 12; v_gene: TRBV29-1; abundance: NA; d_gene: NA; CDR3aa: CSVVGSSYEQYF; CDR3nt: TGCAGCGTTGTGGGCAGCTCCTACGAGCAGTACTTC
j_gene: TRBJ2-1; len: 15; v_gene: TRBV11-2; abundance: NA; d_gene: NA; CDR3aa: CASSSPRVAYNEQFF; CDR3nt: TGTGCCAGCAGCTCGCCTCGGGTGGCCTACAATGAGCAGTTCTTC
j_gene: TRBJ1-2; len: 15; v_gene: TRBV18; abundance: few; d_gene: NA; CDR3aa: CASSPPYSRFYGYTF; CDR3nt: TGTGCCAGCTCACCACCTTATAGTAGATTCTATGGCTACACCTTC